The present T cell receptor beta chain was sequenced within a study of T cell repertoires in cytomegalovirus infection. Overall study: Public TCR beta signatures were indicative of both CMV infection and a matching HLA type. Notes on the study in general: Cumulative frequency (of public TCR beta family members) identified carriers of CMV plus the relevant HLA. HLA-C-restricted CMV clonotypes gave the most frequent clonotype in two of eight donors.

The CDR3 extends over 14 amino acids. Germline V gene sequence: CDR1 SEHNR, CDR2 FQNEAQ (reference sequence). Trimming removed 5 bases at V and 3 bases at J, with 13 bases between. This clonotype showed up just a few times. The target antigen is unknown. Via MiXCR, TCRdb re-called the reads, giving one row per CDR3 protein. The data hold around 300,000 distinct CDR3 sequences, with approximately 9.5% observed a single time. Source material: PBMCs. The rearrangement joins TRBV7-9 to TRBJ2-5; TRBD1 might be the D (5 bases). The receptor was derived from a human donor in good health (CMV status not recorded). Some clones in this sample may be carry-over from other donors' samples. CDR3 sequence reads: CASSVRDMEETQYF. For the CDR3, the DNA is TGTGCCAGCAGCGTCAGGGATATGGAAGAGACCCAGTACTTC.